This T cell receptor (beta chain) was obtained from a study of blood T cell repertoires in COVID-19. The authors' processing: Amplification from reference gene primers served as the basis for estimated nucleated cell counts. TCRdb keeps only in-frame clones here, not all; method: immunoSEQ multiplex PCR. V, J and clone size are taken as reported in that table, and D and trimming were inferred from the DNA itself. The sample yields under 350,000 clones, less than 85% seen once. The CDR3 extends over 16 amino acids. The V gene lost 5 bases and the J gene lost 1 base, with 15 bases spanning the gap. CDR1 and CDR2 (germline): MNHNY, SVGAGI (reference sequence).

V usage is TRBV6-6 and J usage is TRBJ1-5; D is uncertain. The TCR sequence derives from a man aged 55-75 years who had recovered from COVID-19. Material for sequencing was peripheral blood. CDR3 amino acids: CASSGPGGGSNQPQHF. CDR3 bases: TGTGCCAGCAGTGGGCCGGGAGGTGGGAGCAATCAGCCCCAGCATTTT.